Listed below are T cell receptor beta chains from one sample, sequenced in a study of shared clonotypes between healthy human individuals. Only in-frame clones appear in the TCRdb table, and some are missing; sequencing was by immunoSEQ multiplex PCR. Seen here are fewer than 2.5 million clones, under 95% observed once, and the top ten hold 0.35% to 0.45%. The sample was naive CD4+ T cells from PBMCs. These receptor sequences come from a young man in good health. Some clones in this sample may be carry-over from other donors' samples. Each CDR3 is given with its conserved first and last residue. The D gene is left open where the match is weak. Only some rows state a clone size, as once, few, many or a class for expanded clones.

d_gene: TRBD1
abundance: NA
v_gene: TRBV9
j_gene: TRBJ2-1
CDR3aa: CASSDTGQPTYNEQFF
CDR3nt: TGTGCCAGCAGCGACACGGGACAGCCTACCTACAATGAGCAGTTCTTC

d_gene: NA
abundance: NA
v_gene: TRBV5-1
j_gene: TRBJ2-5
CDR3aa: CASSLLYRSQETQYF
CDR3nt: TGCGCCAGCAGCCTGCTGTACCGGTCCCAAGAGACCCAGTACTTC

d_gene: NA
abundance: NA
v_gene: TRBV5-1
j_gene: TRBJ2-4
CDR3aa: CASSLVPGPNIQYF
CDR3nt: TGCGCCAGCAGCTTGGTGCCGGGTCCAAACATTCAGTACTTC

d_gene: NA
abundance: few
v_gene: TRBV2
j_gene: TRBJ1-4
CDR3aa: CASSEYGARNEKLFF
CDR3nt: TGTGCCAGCAGTGAATACGGAGCAAGGAATGAAAAACTGTTTTTT

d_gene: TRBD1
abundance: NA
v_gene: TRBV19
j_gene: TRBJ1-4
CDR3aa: CASSMEQGRPNEKLFF
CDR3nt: TGTGCCAGTAGTATGGAACAGGGGAGACCTAATGAAAAACTGTTTTTT

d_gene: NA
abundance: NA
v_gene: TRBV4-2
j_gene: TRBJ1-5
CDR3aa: CASSQENGQGVQPQHF
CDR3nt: TGTGCCAGCAGCCAAGAGAACGGGCAGGGCGTCCAGCCCCAGCATTTT

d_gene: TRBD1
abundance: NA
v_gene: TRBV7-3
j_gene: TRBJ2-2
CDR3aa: CASSLMGTGVVELFF
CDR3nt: TGTGCCAGCAGCTTAATGGGGACAGGGGTAGTGGAGCTGTTTTTT

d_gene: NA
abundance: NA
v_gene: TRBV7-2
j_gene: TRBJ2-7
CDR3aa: CASSFNREYYEQYF
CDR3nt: TGTGCCAGCAGCTTTAACCGGGAGTACTACGAGCAGTACTTC

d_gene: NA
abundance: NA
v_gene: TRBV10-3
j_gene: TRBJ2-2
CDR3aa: CAISDPARANTGELFF
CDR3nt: TGTGCCATCAGTGATCCGGCCAGGGCGAACACCGGGGAGCTGTTTTTT

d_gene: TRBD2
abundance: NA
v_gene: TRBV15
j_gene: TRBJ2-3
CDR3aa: CATEGTSGRLSTDTQYF
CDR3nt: TGTGCCACCGAGGGGACTAGCGGGAGATTAAGCACAGATACGCAGTATTTT